A selection of T cell receptor beta chains follows, all from one sample in a study of blood T cells in healthy people across ages. Using its own MiXCR run on the 5' RACE reads, TCRdb lists one record per CDR3 protein. The sample holds under 2,000,000 distinct CDR3 sequences; 49% are singletons and the top ten take around 2.1%. Sample: blood. The source is a woman between 40 and 50 years old in good health. Each CDR3 is given with its conserved first and last residue.

V: TRBV29-1; J: TRBJ1-2; CDR3: CSVLQGMGDNGYTF
V: TRBV20-1; J: TRBJ1-4; CDR3: CSASRMTGGSEKLFF
V: TRBV7-8; J: TRBJ1-6; CDR3: CASSLGRTGMSPLHF
V: TRBV12-3/TRBV12-4; J: TRBJ2-7; CDR3: CASSLQPGQGGYYEQYF
V: TRBV7-3; J: TRBJ2-3; CDR3: CASSRLARDTQYF
V: TRBV5-1; J: TRBJ1-2; CDR3: CASSPTGVGGRGGYTF
V: TRBV12-3/TRBV12-4; J: TRBJ1-1; CDR3: CASSLMLMNTEAFF
V: TRBV7-8; J: TRBJ2-1; CDR3: CASSLVSFRELVPSSYNEQFF
V: TRBV12-3/TRBV12-4; J: TRBJ2-1; CDR3: CASSLRDVLYNEQFF
V: TRBV28; J: TRBJ1-6; CDR3: CATKGGSSYNSPLHF
V: TRBV6-1; J: TRBJ1-1; CDR3: CASIPPPLTEAFF
V: TRBV12-3/TRBV12-4; J: TRBJ1-2; CDR3: CASSSGSGQGAKGYTF
V: TRBV10-3; J: TRBJ2-1; CDR3: CANSQGPDPYNEQFF
V: TRBV6-5; J: TRBJ1-2; CDR3: CASSYFQGAYYGYTF